This is a list of T cell receptor beta chains from one sample in a study of patients and donors after allogeneic stem cell transplantation. A single record per CDR3 protein comes from TCRdb applying MiXCR to the RT-PCR reads. The sample has some 960,000 distinct CDR3 sequences, around 17% seen once. The sequenced material came from blood, either unsorted or a sorted T cell fraction (not recorded which). The source of these receptors is a human donor who was either an allogeneic HSCT recipient or a stem cell or donor lymphocyte infusion donor (not recorded which). It is not recorded whose cells these are; they may come from a transplant donor. Each CDR3 is given with its conserved first and last residue. The D gene is left open where the match is weak. Not all rows give a size; the values are once, few, many and, for expanded clones, a class.

TRBV12-3/TRBV12-4,NA,NA,TRBJ2-1,TGTGCCAGCAGTCCACTAGAGGACAATGAGCAGTTCTTC,CASSPLEDNEQFF
TRBV30,few,NA,TRBJ2-7,TGTGCCTGGAGTCGGAGCTCCGAGCAGTACTTC,CAWSRSSEQYF
TRBV3-1,few,TRBD1,TRBJ1-1,TGTGCCAGCAGCCTGAGAGGGACAGGTGACACTGAAGCTTTCTTT,CASSLRGTGDTEAFF
TRBV20-1,many,TRBD1,TRBJ1-5,TGCAGTGCTAGCAGGGGGGAGGGGATCACCCCCCAGCATTTT,CSASRGEGITPQHF
TRBV6-2/TRBV6-3,few,NA,TRBJ2-1,TGTGCCAGCAGCGCAAGAACAGGTTTTCGAAGGCAGTTCTTC,CASSARTGFRRQFF
TRBV9,NA,NA,TRBJ2-1,TGTGCCAGCAGCGACCCCCTTTCGAATGAGCAGTTCTTC,CASSDPLSNEQFF
TRBV12-3/TRBV12-4,NA,NA,TRBJ2-2,TGTGCCAGCAGTGTTGGACTGAGACCCGGAGCGAACACCGGGGAGCTGTTTTTT,CASSVGLRPGANTGELFF
TRBV7-2,NA,TRBD1,TRBJ2-7,TGTGCCAGCAGCGGGACAGGGAGGGAGCAGTACTTC,CASSGTGREQYF
TRBV7-9,few,NA,TRBJ2-1,TGTGCCAGCAGCTTAACAACAGGGATCTATGAGCAGTTCTTC,CASSLTTGIYEQFF
TRBV7-9,NA,NA,TRBJ1-1,TGTGCCAGCAGCTTAGGTGACAGGAGATTGAACACTGAAGCTTTCTTT,CASSLGDRRLNTEAFF
TRBV5-1,NA,NA,TRBJ2-1,TGCGCCAGCAGCTACCAGACAGGAAGCTCCTACAATGAGCAGTTCTTC,CASSYQTGSSYNEQFF
TRBV24-1,NA,NA,TRBJ1-5,TGTGCCACCAGTCTTTTGGGGGAGCCCCAGCATTTT,CATSLLGEPQHF
TRBV21-1,few,NA,TRBJ1-5,TGTGCCAGCAGCAAACATTATACAGGGCGAAGCAATCAGCCCCAGCATTTT,CASSKHYTGRSNQPQHF
TRBV12-3/TRBV12-4,few,NA,TRBJ1-1,TGTGCCAGCAGTTTGGGGACGCAGAACACTGAAGCTTTCTTT,CASSLGTQNTEAFF
TRBV7-9,few,NA,TRBJ1-1,TGTGCCAGCAGCTTAGGAGCTTTCTTT,CASSLGAFF